Listed below are T cell receptor beta chains from one sample, sequenced in a study of blood T cell repertoires in COVID-19. The protocol was immunoSEQ multiplex PCR, while the TCRdb copy is restricted to in-frame clones and leaves out a portion. The table lists around 170,000 clones, 88% of them singletons. Input material: peripheral blood. Every receptor here comes from a man in his sixties with acute or convalescent COVID-19. The CDR3 runs from the conserved cysteine through the conserved F or W. D genes are given only for firm matches. The size of a clone is reported for some rows only, either as once, few or many, or as a class for expanded clones.

V,size,J,D,CDR3,DNA
TRBV30,.,TRBJ2-7,.,CAWSVDSRTYEQYF,TGTGCCTGGAGTGTCGATAGCCGTACCTACGAGCAGTACTTC
TRBV27,.,TRBJ2-7,TRBD2,CASSLSGTSGGGFEQYF,TGTGCCAGCAGTTTATCGGGGACTAGCGGGGGGGGCTTCGAGCAGTACTTC
TRBV7-2,.,TRBJ1-2,.,CASSKNEGGYTF,TGTGCCAGCAGCAAAAATGAGGGTGGCTACACCTTC
TRBV18,.,TRBJ2-1,TRBD1,CASSPRQGESEQFF,TGTGCCAGCTCACCGCGACAGGGAGAGAGCGAGCAGTTCTTC
TRBV19,.,TRBJ1-6,TRBD1,CASSIRKGQPDNSPLHF,TGTGCCAGTAGTATCCGAAAGGGACAGCCAGATAATTCACCCCTCCACTTT
TRBV14,.,TRBJ2-1,TRBD1,CASSRTGEQFF,TGTGCCAGCAGCCGGACAGGGGAGCAGTTCTTC
TRBV29-1,.,TRBJ2-3,TRBD1,CSVVLMTGGDDTQYF,TGCAGCGTCGTACTTATGACAGGGGGGGATGATACGCAGTATTTT
TRBV29-1,once,TRBJ2-5,TRBD2,CSVLSGGPLQETQYF,TGCAGCGTCCTCAGCGGGGGCCCTCTCCAAGAGACCCAGTACTTC
TRBV19,.,TRBJ2-7,TRBD1,CASSIWDSGYEQYF,TGTGCCAGTAGTATCTGGGACAGCGGCTACGAGCAGTACTTC
TRBV19,.,TRBJ1-5,.,CASKVFRGNQPQHF,TGTGCCAGTAAAGTCTTTCGGGGCAATCAGCCCCAGCATTTT
TRBV18,.,TRBJ2-2,TRBD2,CASSPGLAGSGELFF,TGTGCCAGCTCGCCGGGACTAGCGGGGTCCGGGGAGCTGTTTTTT
TRBV24-1,.,TRBJ1-5,TRBD1,CATSDSQGLGQPQHF,TGTGCCACCAGTGACTCACAGGGGCTTGGTCAGCCCCAGCATTTT
TRBV9,.,TRBJ1-1,.,CASSVDPGTEAFF,TGTGCCAGCAGCGTTGACCCGGGCACTGAAGCTTTCTTT
TRBV6-5,.,TRBJ1-6,.,CASSYSSQGNSPLHF,TGTGCCAGCAGTTACTCGAGTCAGGGAAATTCACCCCTCCACTTT
TRBV6-5,.,TRBJ1-5,.,CASRPQGYSNQPQHF,TGTGCCAGCAGACCCCAGGGATATAGCAATCAGCCCCAGCATTTT
TRBV2,.,TRBJ1-6,.,CASSEGATYNSPLHF,TGTGCCAGCAGTGAAGGGGCAACCTATAATTCACCCCTCCACTTT
TRBV6-5,.,TRBJ1-2,TRBD1,CASTEGTAAYGYTF,TGTGCCAGCACCGAGGGGACAGCCGCCTATGGCTACACCTTC
TRBV5-1,few,TRBJ2-1,TRBD2,CASSLEPAGDNNEQFF,TGCGCCAGCAGCTTGGAGCCAGCGGGGGACAACAATGAGCAGTTCTTC
TRBV5-1,.,TRBJ2-3,.,CASSFRTATDTQYF,TGCGCCAGCAGCTTCCGGACAGCCACAGATACGCAGTATTTT
TRBV12-3/TRBV12-4,.,TRBJ1-2,.,CASSLRQVSGYTF,TGTGCCAGCAGTTTGCGACAGGTTTCAGGCTACACCTTC
TRBV7-9,once,TRBJ2-3,TRBD2,CASSTSGRGTDTQYF,TGTGCCAGCAGTACTAGCGGGAGGGGCACAGATACGCAGTATTTT
TRBV3-1/TRBV3-2,.,TRBJ1-1,.,CASSQDRNTEAFF,TGTGCCAGCAGCCAAGATAGGAACACTGAAGCTTTCTTT
TRBV6-6,.,TRBJ1-1,.,CASSPPGHWNTEAFF,TGTGCCAGCAGCCCTCCCGGACACTGGAACACTGAAGCTTTCTTT
TRBV15,.,TRBJ1-6,.,CATSRDQGRGLHF,TGTGCCACCAGCCGAGATCAAGGGAGGGGACTCCACTTT
TRBV24-1,.,TRBJ2-1,TRBD2,CATSDPGLAVYNEQFF,TGTGCCACCAGTGATCCGGGACTAGCGGTCTACAATGAGCAGTTCTTC
TRBV18,.,TRBJ2-1,TRBD2,CASSPGLENNEQFF,TGTGCCAGCTCACCCGGACTAGAGAACAATGAGCAGTTCTTC
TRBV27,few,TRBJ1-2,.,CASGHPESGYTF,TGTGCCAGCGGGCATCCGGAAAGTGGCTACACCTTC
TRBV9,.,TRBJ1-2,.,CASSVGMQQADYGYTF,TGTGCCAGCAGCGTAGGAATGCAACAGGCAGACTATGGCTACACCTTC
TRBV6-4,.,TRBJ2-1,.,CASSEGLVGGSSSSYNEQFF,TGTGCCAGCAGCGAGGGACTCGTAGGCGGTTCCTCGAGCTCCTACAATGAGCAGTTCTTC
TRBV5-1,.,TRBJ1-1,TRBD1,CASSLVGTGVNTEAFF,TGCGCCAGCAGCTTGGTTGGGACAGGGGTGAACACTGAAGCTTTCTTT
TRBV6-5,.,TRBJ1-6,.,CASSPRRADNSPLHF,TGTGCCAGCAGCCCCCGCAGGGCCGATAATTCACCCCTCCACTTT
TRBV4-3,once,TRBJ2-2,.,CASSQERGFGELFF,TGCGCCAGCAGCCAAGAGAGAGGGTTCGGGGAGCTGTTTTTT
TRBV27,.,TRBJ1-1,.,CASRGHTEAFF,TGTGCCAGCAGGGGCCACACTGAAGCTTTCTTT
TRBV6-6,.,TRBJ1-1,.,CASTSTRTEAFF,TGTGCCAGCACGTCAACTCGGACTGAAGCTTTCTTT
TRBV7-2,few,TRBJ1-3,.,CASSLQRAIYF,TGTGCCAGCAGCCTCCAGCGGGCCATATATTTT
TRBV7-9,.,TRBJ2-2,TRBD1,CASSLTGGTGELFF,TGTGCCAGCAGCTTGACAGGGGGTACCGGGGAGCTGTTTTTT
TRBV5-1,.,TRBJ1-1,.,CASSLGGGREAFF,TGCGCCAGCAGCTTGGGTGGGGGCAGGGAAGCTTTCTTT
TRBV18,.,TRBJ1-1,.,CASSSGAPGRNTEAFF,TGTGCCAGCTCATCAGGGGCCCCGGGCAGGAACACTGAAGCTTTCTTT
TRBV19,.,TRBJ1-1,.,CASSISAPDNKAFF,TGTGCCAGTAGTATTTCCGCCCCAGACAATAAAGCTTTCTTT
TRBV30,.,TRBJ1-4,.,CAWSDGSGGKLFF,TGTGCCTGGAGTGATGGGAGCGGAGGAAAACTGTTTTTT
TRBV3-1/TRBV3-2,.,TRBJ2-4,TRBD2,CASSPLAGALAKNIQYF,TGTGCCAGCAGCCCACTAGCGGGGGCGCTAGCCAAAAACATTCAGTACTTC
TRBV6-4,.,TRBJ1-2,.,CASSDSTGLGYTF,TGTGCCAGCAGTGACTCCACTGGTTTGGGCTACACCTTC
TRBV24-1,.,TRBJ2-2,TRBD2,CATTSSGRAETGELFF,TGTGCCACCACATCTAGCGGGAGGGCGGAAACCGGGGAGCTGTTTTTT
TRBV5-1,.,TRBJ2-7,.,CASSLAGRGSEQYF,TGCGCCAGCAGCTTGGCGGGCCGGGGTAGCGAGCAGTACTTC
TRBV6-5,.,TRBJ1-2,TRBD1,CASSYPTDRGGYGYTF,TGTGCCAGCAGTTATCCGACGGACAGGGGGGGCTATGGCTACACCTTC
TRBV10-3,few,TRBJ1-2,.,CAISESGVQYGYTF,TGTGCCATCAGTGAGTCAGGGGTTCAATATGGCTACACCTTC
TRBV2,.,TRBJ1-3,.,CASKGGVSGNTIYF,TGTGCCAGCAAAGGCGGAGTCTCTGGAAACACCATATATTTT
TRBV6-6,.,TRBJ2-5,TRBD2,CASSLTSGAWETQYF,TGTGCCAGCAGTTTGACTAGCGGAGCTTGGGAGACCCAGTACTTC
TRBV5-1,.,TRBJ2-7,.,CASGVLGSSYEQYF,TGCGCCAGCGGAGTGTTGGGGAGCTCCTACGAGCAGTACTTC
TRBV27,.,TRBJ2-2,TRBD2,CASSLALAGEAGELFF,TGTGCCAGCAGTTTGGCACTAGCGGGAGAAGCGGGGGAGCTGTTTTTT
TRBV21-1,.,TRBJ1-3,.,CASSATGPFSGNTIYF,TGTGCCAGCAGCGCGACAGGTCCTTTCTCTGGAAACACCATATATTTT
TRBV7-8,.,TRBJ1-1,.,CASSAGRQGNTEAFF,TGTGCCAGCAGCGCGGGGCGGCAGGGGAACACTGAAGCTTTCTTT
TRBV3-1/TRBV3-2,.,TRBJ2-6,TRBD2,CASRLGREGRGANVLTF,TGTGCCAGTCGCCTGGGCCGGGAGGGCCGTGGGGCCAACGTCCTGACTTTC
TRBV5-1,.,TRBJ1-2,TRBD1,CASSRGQGDGGYTF,TGCGCCAGCAGCCGGGGACAGGGGGATGGTGGCTACACCTTC